This T cell receptor beta chain is from a study of blood T cell repertoires in COVID-19. About the research overall: The study drew acute and convalescent COVID-19 samples from the United States, Italy and Spain.

Data came from immunoSEQ multiplex PCR; TCRdb stores just in-frame clones and leaves some out. The sample records approximately 200,000 clones, roughly 76% being singletons. Sequencing used peripheral blood. This sequence originates from a human donor in a cohort sampled during active COVID-19.

This chain's CDR3 is CASSLGAVNSYEQYF. DNA for the CDR3: TGTGCCAGCAGTTTAGGGGCAGTCAATTCCTACGAGCAGTACTTC. The genes are TRBV28 and TRBJ2-7; D perhaps matches TRBD1 (5 bases). The CDR3 consists of 15 residues. From germline, CDR1 is MDHEN and CDR2 SYDVKM. The V end lost 2 bases, the J end lost 1 base, and 12 bases lay between the germline ends. The full variable domain, rest sourced from reference TRBV28 and TRBJ2-7, is DVKVTQSSRYLVKRTGEKVFLECVQDMDHENMFWYRQDPGLGLRLIYFSYDVKMKEKGDIPEGYSVSREKKERFSLILESASTNQTSMYLCASSLGAVNSYEQYFGPGTRLTVT.